The clone carrying this TCR beta chain was counted once. The entry originates in a study of T cell changes during pregnancy in multiple sclerosis. Assay used: immunoSEQ multiplex PCR; TCRdb lists only in-frame clones, some missing. The repertoire holds about 36,000 clones, with 88% as singletons. The sequence came from a female donor with multiple sclerosis, enrolled in a pregnancy study. The sequencing here drew on CD4+ T cells from peripheral blood mononuclear cells, taken in the first trimester of pregnancy.

The DNA of the CDR3 is TGTGCCAGCAGCTTAGACAATAACTATGGCTACACCTTC. Its translation is CASSLDNNYGYTF. The gene calls are TRBV7-3 and TRBJ1-2, with no clear D. The CDR3 length is 13 residues. The germline V and J ends were trimmed by 2 bases and 1 base, with 5 bases remaining between them. The germline V gene has CDR1 SGHTA and CDR2 FQGTGA.